This T cell receptor (beta chain) emerged from a study of regulatory T cells in long-lasting Graves disease. CDR3 length: 15 amino acids. V dropped 6 bases and J dropped 0; count of bases not matched to a gene: 7. This clonotype was observed many times. Indicated time point: newly diagnosed GD, antithyroid drugs for less than 3 months. The TCR library was made from RNA that had been extracted from PBMCs in TRIzol. Investigators prepared the TCR beta libraries by applying iRepertoire HTBI primers and Arm-PCR of CDR3 regions. From the multiplex PCR reads, TCRdb called clonotypes with MiXCR, one entry per CDR3 protein. The data contain approximately 470,000 distinct CDR3 sequences, under 20% of them singletons. The sample was also reused in another study, on T cells in Graves' hyperthyroidism and ophthalmopathy.

The sequenced sample was peripheral blood mononuclear cells (PBMCs), obtained at new diagnosis, from a patient treated with antithyroid drugs. This TCR was recovered from a man aged 40-49 years with Graves disease. This chain uses TRBV12-3 or TRBV12-4 with TRBJ2-7; 8 bases fit TRBD2. The chain's CDR3 is CASSHGGGSSYEQYF. CDR3 DNA sequence: TGTGCCAGCAGCCACGGGGGGGGGAGCTCCTACGAGCAGTACTTC.